This T cell receptor beta chain originates from a study of shared clonotypes between healthy human individuals. For each subset, genomic DNA was distributed in equal portions over several immunoSEQ plates. Measured with immunoSEQ multiplex PCR; TCRdb has only the in-frame clones, and not every one. Of some 1,400,000 clones listed, roughly 96% are singletons. CDR1 SGHNT and CDR2 YYREEE come from the germline V gene (reference sequence). V dropped 5 bases and J dropped 4; count of bases not matched to a gene: 12. This CDR3 spans 16 amino acids. This rearrangement joins TRBV5-4 to TRBJ1-2; 9 bases fit TRBD1. Material for sequencing was naive CD4+ T cells sorted from blood. Specified subset: CD45RA+ positively selected. This receptor was identified in a man under 40 in good health. CDR3 sequence: CASSSITGGYSYGYTF. CDR3 DNA: TGTGCCAGCAGTTCGATTACAGGGGGCTATAGCTATGGCTACACCTTC.